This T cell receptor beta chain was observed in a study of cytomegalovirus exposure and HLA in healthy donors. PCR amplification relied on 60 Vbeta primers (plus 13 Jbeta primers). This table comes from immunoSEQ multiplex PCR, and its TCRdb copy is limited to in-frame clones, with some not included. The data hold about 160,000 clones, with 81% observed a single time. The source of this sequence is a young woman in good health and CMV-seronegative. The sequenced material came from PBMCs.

The CDR3 spells CASRTGQSNQPQHF. The CDR3 DNA reads TGTGCCAGCAGAACGGGACAGAGCAATCAGCCCCAGCATTTT. The chain joins TRBV28 to TRBJ1-5; 7 bases line up with TRBD1. V lost 6 bases, J lost 1 base, and 3 bases stayed unmatched. The CDR3 has 14 amino acids. Looked up from germline, CDR1 is MDHEN and CDR2 is SYDVKM. Full variable domain (rest looked up from reference TRBV28 and TRBJ1-5): DVKVTQSSRYLVKRTGEKVFLECVQDMDHENMFWYRQDPGLGLRLIYFSYDVKMKEKGDIPEGYSVSREKKERFSLILESASTNQTSMYLCASRTGQSNQPQHFGDGTRLSIL.